The 9 T cell receptor beta chains listed next were all sequenced from one sample in a study of T cells after yellow fever vaccination. TCRdb redid the calling of the 5' RACE reads with MiXCR, one entry per CDR3 protein. The sample contains 510,000 or so distinct CDR3 sequences, less than 20% of which appear only once. The material was PBMCs, obtained 15 days after the yellow fever booster vaccination. Receptors were obtained from a man under 40 who received the YFV17D yellow fever vaccine.

The J gene is TRBJ2-5, the V gene TRBV7-9; 9 positions agree with TRBD1. V shed 5 bases and J 2 bases; nucleotides not matched to a gene: 6. The CDR3 is 15 amino acids. The germline V gene encodes CDR1 SEHNR and CDR2 FQNEAQ (reference sequence). This chain's CDR3 is CASSLTTGGQETQYF. The CDR3 coding sequence is TGTGCCAGCAGCCTCACGACAGGGGGACAAGAGACCCAGTACTTC.

The chain joins TRBV6-2 or TRBV6-3 to TRBJ2-7, with 12 bases lining up with TRBD2. CDR1 is MNHEY and CDR2 is SVGEGT in the germline V gene. The CDR3 has 15 residues. The V segment lost 5 bases and the J segment 7 bases; nucleotides outside the gene matches: 9. The CDR3 region has the DNA TGTGCCAGCAGTACGACTAGCGGGAGAAGTCTTGAGCAGTACTTC. Its protein is CASSTTSGRSLEQYF.

V is TRBV30 and J is TRBJ2-5; no clear D. The CDR3 totals 13 residues. The germline V and J ends were trimmed by 1 base and 1 base, with 7 bases remaining between them. Per the germline V gene, CDR1 is GTSNPN and CDR2 is SVGIG (reference sequence). The CDR3 loop is CAWSGPPQETQYF. The CDR3 DNA sequence: TGTGCCTGGAGTGGCCCCCCCCAAGAGACCCAGTACTTC.

The chain uses TRBV11-1 and TRBJ2-3; 10 positions match TRBD2. V trimming: 0 bases; J trimming: 3 bases; junction bases outside the gene matches: 21. Germline CDR1 SGHAT, CDR2 FQDESV (reference sequence). The CDR3 covers 22 residues. CDR3 loop: CASSLARVLAGVILGATDTQYF. CDR3 coding DNA: TGTGCCAGCAGCTTAGCCCGGGTCCTAGCGGGAGTAATATTGGGGGCTACAGATACGCAGTATTTT.

The J gene is TRBJ2-7, the V gene TRBV20-1; 9 nucleotides agree with TRBD2. The V gene's germline CDR1 is DFQATT and CDR2 SNEGSKA (reference sequence). This CDR3 comprises 11 residues. Trimming took 6 bases from V and 12 from J; bases not matched to a gene: 9. The CDR3 loop is CSAPGAGGLYF. DNA for the CDR3: TGCAGTGCCCCGGGGGCGGGAGGGCTGTACTTC.

This chain joins TRBV12-3 or TRBV12-4 and TRBJ2-7; perhaps TRBD1 as D (6 bases). The CDR3 covers 14 residues. V lost 5 bases to trimming and J lost 2 bases, with 13 bases between them. CDR3 loop: CASSERTGPYEQYF. CDR3 nucleotide sequence: TGTGCCAGCAGTGAACGAACAGGGCCCTACGAGCAGTACTTC.

This clonotype was counted only a few times. This chain uses TRBV5-1 with TRBJ2-3; perhaps TRBD2 as D (6 bases). CDR3 size: 18 residues. CDR1 and CDR2 (germline): SGHRS, YFSETQ. The V end lost 1 base, the J end lost 4 bases, and 22 bases lay between the germline ends. The CDR3 is CASSLWGSGGTRPDTQYF. CDR3 in DNA: TGCGCCAGCAGCTTGTGGGGGTCTGGCGGGACGAGGCCAGATACGCAGTATTTT. Drawing the rest from reference TRBV5-1 and TRBJ2-3, the complete variable domain is KAGVTQTPRYLIKTRGQQVTLSCSPISGHRSVSWYQQTPGQGLQFLFEYFSETQRNKGNFPGRFSGRQFSNSRSEMNVSTLELGDSALYLCASSLWGSGGTRPDTQYFGPGTRLTVL.

This clonotype was found a few times. The chain carries TRBV4-3 and TRBJ2-3; 9 positions match TRBD2. The CDR3 sequence is 17 residues long. Germline loops: CDR1 LGHNA, CDR2 YSLEER. Trimming at V came to 1 base and at J to 5 bases, leaving 10 bases not matched to a gene. CDR3 nucleotides: TGCGCCAGCAGCCAAGCAGGCGGCGGGAGGGCTGGAGATACGCAGTATTTT. This translates into CASSQAGGGRAGDTQYF.

The chain combines TRBV6-5 with TRBJ2-7, with D maybe TRBD1 (6 bases). The CDR3 runs to 13 residues. In germline, CDR1 is MNHEY, CDR2 SVGAGI. The ends were cut back, 2 bases at V and 4 bases at J, with 9 bases in the middle. CDR3 sequence reads: CASSYGQSYEQYF. The CDR3 nucleotides are TGTGCCAGCAGTTACGGACAGTCATACGAGCAGTACTTC.